Shown below are 27 T cell receptor beta chains from a single sample sequenced in a study of early stage breast cancer tumors. Assay: immunoSEQ multiplex PCR; the TCRdb copy retains only in-frame clones and omits some. Seen here are tens of thousands of clones, 70% to 80% observed once, and the top ten hold roughly 6.8%. The sample consisted of blood. The receptors were gathered from a person in their fifties or sixties with breast cancer.

This rearrangement joins TRBV19 to TRBJ2-3; 10 positions match TRBD2. From germline, CDR1 is LNHDA and CDR2 SQIVND (reference sequence). The CDR3 is 15 amino acids. Losses at the gene ends were 5 bases for V and 5 bases for J; bases not matched to a gene: 7. The CDR3 is CASSPSGRAIDTQYF. The CDR3 DNA follows: TGTGCCAGTAGTCCCAGCGGGAGGGCCATAGATACGCAGTATTTT.

The chain joins TRBV29-1 to TRBJ1-1; D is unresolved. V dropped 4 bases and J dropped 2 bases, with 20 bases sitting between them. The germline gives CDR1 SQVTM, CDR2 ANQGSEA. The CDR3 has 16 residues. The DNA for the CDR3 is TGCAGCGTTGTCGCACGGGGTCGTCTGCTTAACACTGAAGCTTTCTTT. Its translation is CSVVARGRLLNTEAFF.

This chain connects TRBV27 to TRBJ1-2, with D uncertain. The CDR3 loop spans 12 amino acids. Trimming took off 4 bases at V and 8 bases at J, with 11 bases between the two ends. From germline, CDR1 is MNHEY and CDR2 SMNVEV (reference sequence). The CDR3 protein is CASSSGGGGYTF. CDR3 DNA sequence: TGTGCCAGCAGTTCCGGAGGAGGAGGCTACACCTTC.

The rearrangement links TRBV5-1 to TRBJ1-5; D gene ambiguous. The CDR3 length is 14 residues. Trimming removed 0 bases from V and 5 bases from J, with 9 bases in between. Germline V lookup: CDR1 SGHRS, CDR2 YFSETQ. As DNA, the CDR3 is TGCGCCAGCAGCTTGGACGGGGATGATCAGCCCCAGCATTTT. Its protein product is CASSLDGDDQPQHF. Full variable domain (missing parts from reference TRBV5-1 and TRBJ1-5): KAGVTQTPRYLIKTRGQQVTLSCSPISGHRSVSWYQQTPGQGLQFLFEYFSETQRNKGNFPGRFSGRQFSNSRSEMNVSTLELGDSALYLCASSLDGDDQPQHFGDGTRLSIL.

The V gene is TRBV6-1, the J gene TRBJ2-5; 7 bases fit TRBD1. The CDR3 extends over 14 amino acids. J was trimmed by 5 bases and V by 8 bases; bases with no gene match: 11. Germline CDR1 is MNHNS and CDR2 is SASEGT. The CDR3 coding sequence is TGTGCCAGCTCGATACAGGGGTTGGGGGAGACCCAGTACTTC. Protein: CASSIQGLGETQYF.

This chain connects TRBV7-9 to TRBJ2-3, with 13 bases lining up with TRBD2. V was clipped by 5 bases and J by 2 bases; unmatched bases: 4. CDR3 length: 16 amino acids. Germline V lookup: CDR1 SEHNR, CDR2 FQNEAQ (reference sequence). The chain's CDR3 is CASSPGLAGITDTQYF. The CDR3 coding sequence is TGTGCCAGCAGCCCGGGACTAGCGGGGATCACAGATACGCAGTATTTT. The entire variable domain, with the rest obtained from reference TRBV7-9 and TRBJ2-3, is as follows: DTGVSQNPRHKITKRGQNVTFRCDPISEHNRLYWYRQTLGQGPEFLTYFQNEAQLEKSRLLSDRFSAERPKGSFSTLEIQRTEQGDSAMYLCASSPGLAGITDTQYFGPGTRLTVL.

The V gene is TRBV27, the J gene TRBJ2-7; TRBD2 matches at 10 bases. The V and J ends lost 6 bases and 3 bases, in that order; junction bases with no gene match: 5. The germline V gene has CDR1 MNHEY and CDR2 SMNVEV (reference sequence). CDR3 length: 14 amino acids. CDR3 in amino acids: CASRLLAGFYEQYF. DNA for the CDR3: TGTGCCAGCAGGCTACTAGCGGGATTCTACGAGCAGTACTTC.

The chain has TRBV19 and TRBJ1-1; 8 bases fit TRBD1. From germline, CDR1 is LNHDA and CDR2 SQIVND (reference sequence). J was trimmed by 11 bases and V by 3 bases; bases with no gene match: 5. CDR3 size: 12 residues. The CDR3 DNA reads TGTGCCAGTAGTATCCAACAGGGGGATGCTTTCTTT. Protein product: CASSIQQGDAFF. The complete variable domain, with remaining parts taken from reference TRBV19 and TRBJ1-1, reads DGGITQSPKYLFRKEGQNVTLSCEQNLNHDAMYWYRQDPGQGLRLIYYSQIVNDFQKGDIAEGYSVSREKKESFPLTVTSAQKNPTAFYLCASSIQQGDAFFGQGTRLTVV.

CDR3 bases: TGCAGCGTTGATAGAGGGCGACTAGCGGGGACGACAGATACGCAGTATTTT. This sequence encodes CSVDRGRLAGTTDTQYF. V usage is TRBV29-1 and J usage is TRBJ2-3; 11 bases agree with TRBD2. The CDR3 is 17 residues long. Germline CDR1 reads SQVTM; CDR2 reads ANQGSEA. Trimming cost V 3 bases and J 3 bases; bases outside gene matches: 11.

The chain uses TRBV10-3 and TRBJ1-2; 8 nucleotides match TRBD1. In germline, CDR1 is ENHRY, CDR2 SYGVKD. The CDR3 has 15 amino acids. Trimming cost V 2 bases and J 4 bases; bases outside gene matches: 6. In DNA, the CDR3 is TGTGCCATCAGTGAGACAGGGGGTGGTATCTATGGCTACACCTTC. This gives the protein CAISETGGGIYGYTF.

The chain links TRBV6-1 to TRBJ2-5, with D perhaps TRBD2 (5 bases). V was shortened by 3 bases and J by 1 base, with 12 bases between the two germline ends. CDR1 MNHNS and CDR2 SASEGT come from the germline V gene. This CDR3 is built from 15 residues. CDR3 protein: CASSDAPAAQETQYF. CDR3 DNA sequence: TGTGCCAGCAGTGACGCCCCAGCGGCCCAAGAGACCCAGTACTTC.

The chain recombines TRBV19 with TRBJ2-2, with 7 positions matching TRBD1. Germline V gives CDR1 LNHDA, CDR2 SQIVND (reference sequence). The CDR3 covers 17 residues. The V segment lost 7 bases and the J segment 0 bases; nucleotides outside the gene matches: 11. The CDR3 loop is CASTRGQLPSNTGELFF. The CDR3 nucleotides are TGTGCCAGTACCCGGGGACAGCTCCCTTCGAACACCGGGGAGCTGTTTTTT.

This clone was counted a single time. The chain carries TRBV15 and TRBJ2-5; 8 bases map to TRBD2. The germline V gene has CDR1 LNHNV and CDR2 YYDKDF (reference sequence). The CDR3 is 14 amino acids. The junction had 10 bases not matched to a gene; V was cut back by 8 bases and J by 5 bases. This CDR3 reads CATRFQRERETQYF. Here the CDR3 DNA reads TGTGCCACCCGTTTCCAGCGGGAGAGGGAGACCCAGTACTTC.

This clone was seen a few times. The V gene is TRBV6-6, the J gene TRBJ2-1; the match to TRBD2 covers 7 bases. Looked up from germline, CDR1 is MNHNY and CDR2 is SVGAGI (reference sequence). The ends lost 8 bases at V and 6 bases at J; junction bases unmatched: 10. The CDR3 extends over 14 amino acids. The CDR3 region is CASEAGSPPNEQFF. The DNA of the CDR3 is TGTGCCAGCGAAGCGGGGTCCCCCCCCAATGAGCAGTTCTTC.

For the CDR3, the DNA is TGTGCCAGCAGCTCCAGGGGTTCGGACTATGGCTACACCTTC. Translation: CASSSRGSDYGYTF. The rearrangement joins TRBV7-2 to TRBJ1-2, with D tentatively TRBD1 (6 bases). This CDR3 comprises 14 residues. Trimming took off 4 bases at V and 3 bases at J, with 12 bases between the two ends. Germline CDR1 and CDR2: SGHTA and FQGNSA.

CDR3 in DNA: TGTGCCAGCAGCCAGGTGACTAATGAAAAACTGTTTTTT. It specifies CASSQVTNEKLFF. The chain joins TRBV5-4 to TRBJ1-4; D is ambiguous. The V end lost 4 bases, the J end lost 2 bases, and 6 bases lay between the germline ends. The CDR3 is 13 amino acids. CDR1 and CDR2 from the germline V gene are SGHNT and YYREEE (reference sequence).

The rearrangement links TRBV11-3 to TRBJ1-2; tentative D call: TRBD1 (5 bases). The germline V gene encodes CDR1 SGHNT and CDR2 YENEEA. There are 13 residues in the CDR3. Trimming stripped 3 bases from V and 2 bases from J, with 7 bases between. In DNA form, the CDR3 reads TGTGCCAGCAGCTTTGGACAAAACTATGGCTACACCTTC. This codes for CASSFGQNYGYTF.

The V gene is TRBV25-1, the J gene TRBJ2-3; 9 bases line up with TRBD2. The trim removed 2 bases at V and 14 bases at J, leaving 8 bases unmatched. Germline-derived CDR1 and CDR2 are MGHDK and SYGVNS. The CDR3 covers 13 residues. The CDR3 region is CASSELLAGLRYF. For the CDR3, the DNA is TGTGCCAGCAGTGAACTACTAGCGGGCCTCAGGTATTTT.

The CDR3 DNA follows: TGTGCCAGCAGCCCACTAAGCCGGGGGCGGGGGACAGGCTACGAGCAGTACTTC. Its translation is CASSPLSRGRGTGYEQYF. The chain links TRBV11-2 to TRBJ2-7; D might be TRBD1 (8 bases). V shed 5 bases and J shed 3 bases, with 26 bases lying between them. The CDR3 runs to 18 residues. CDR1 and CDR2 (germline): SGHAT, FQNNGV. Supplemented by reference TRBV11-2 and TRBJ2-7, the full variable domain reads EAGVAQSPRYKIIEKRQSVAFWCNPISGHATLYWYQQILGQGPKLLIQFQNNGVVDDSQLPKDRFSAERLKGVDSTLKIQPAKLEDSAVYLCASSPLSRGRGTGYEQYFGPGTRLTVT.

V and J are TRBV14 and TRBJ2-3; the match to TRBD1 covers 12 bases. Germline lookup yields CDR1 SGHDN and CDR2 FVKESK. The CDR3 consists of 17 residues. V was pared by 5 bases and J by 0 bases, with 6 bases of the junction left unmatched. Here the CDR3 reads CASSTQGQGASTDTQYF. The CDR3 DNA reads as TGTGCCAGCAGCACCCAGGGACAGGGGGCTAGCACAGATACGCAGTATTTT.

The CDR3 region is CASFFGQGRDITEAFF. CDR3 bases: TGTGCCAGTTTTTTCGGACAGGGGAGGGATATCACTGAAGCTTTCTTT. The chain carries TRBV19 and TRBJ1-1; TRBD1 matches 9 bases. CDR1 LNHDA and CDR2 SQIVND come from the germline V gene (reference sequence). This CDR3 contains 16 residues. With V trimmed by 8 bases and J by 4 bases, 14 bases remained unmatched.

The chain has TRBV7-2 and TRBJ1-2; possibly TRBD1 for D (5 bases). The CDR3 loop spans 13 amino acids. V was clipped by 2 bases and J by 8 bases, with 12 bases between them. Germline CDR1 is SGHTA and CDR2 is FQGNSA. The CDR3 DNA reads TGTGCCAGCAGCTTATCGAGGAGGGGAGGCTACACCTTC. This gives the protein CASSLSRRGGYTF.

V usage is TRBV6-1 and J usage is TRBJ2-7, with TRBD2 identical over 7 bases. Trimming at V came to 0 bases and at J to 2 bases, leaving 7 bases not matched to a gene. Germline loops: CDR1 MNHNS, CDR2 SASEGT. The CDR3 consists of 16 residues. CDR3 amino acids: CASSEAAGGSAYEQYV. CDR3 DNA: TGTGCCAGCAGTGAAGCCGCCGGGGGGTCGGCCTACGAGCAGTACGTC.

The chain carries TRBV4-3 and TRBJ2-2; 7 bases match TRBD1. The CDR3 has 16 amino acids. Trimming cost V 1 base and J 2 bases; bases outside gene matches: 4. The germline V gene has CDR1 LGHNA and CDR2 YSLEER. CDR3 DNA: TGCGCCAGCAGCCAAGCTACAGGGGCCAACACCGGGGAGCTGTTTTTT. It encodes CASSQATGANTGELFF.

The chain recombines TRBV30 with TRBJ1-5, with 7 nucleotides matching TRBD1. This CDR3 has 14 amino acids. V shed 2 bases and J 2 bases; nucleotides not matched to a gene: 3. Germline V gives CDR1 GTSNPN, CDR2 SVGIG (reference sequence). The CDR3 bases are TGTGCCTGGAGTCACGACAGGGGCAATCAGCCCCAGCATTTT. Amino acid sequence: CAWSHDRGNQPQHF.

The V call is TRBV4-1, the J call TRBJ1-4, with 7 nucleotides matching TRBD1. With 4 bases clipped from V and 6 bases from J, the junction kept 11 bases outside the gene matches. The CDR3 consists of 16 residues. Germline assignment: CDR1 MGHRA and CDR2 YSYEKL. The CDR3 sequence: CASSRLAGTGDEKLFF. The CDR3 DNA reads TGCGCCAGCAGCCGCCTAGCGGGAACAGGGGATGAAAAACTGTTTTTT.

The V call is TRBV5-1, the J call TRBJ2-7, with D possibly being TRBD1 (6 bases). The V end was cut by 0 bases, the J end by 0 bases, with 13 bases between. The germline CDR1 and CDR2 sequences are SGHRS and YFSETQ. The CDR3 has 16 residues. In DNA, the CDR3 is TGCGCCAGCAGCTTGGGACAGGCGATTATCTCCTACGAGCAGTACTTC. As protein: CASSLGQAIISYEQYF. The whole variable domain, filled in from reference TRBV5-1 and TRBJ2-7, reads KAGVTQTPRYLIKTRGQQVTLSCSPISGHRSVSWYQQTPGQGLQFLFEYFSETQRNKGNFPGRFSGRQFSNSRSEMNVSTLELGDSALYLCASSLGQAIISYEQYFGPGTRLTVT.